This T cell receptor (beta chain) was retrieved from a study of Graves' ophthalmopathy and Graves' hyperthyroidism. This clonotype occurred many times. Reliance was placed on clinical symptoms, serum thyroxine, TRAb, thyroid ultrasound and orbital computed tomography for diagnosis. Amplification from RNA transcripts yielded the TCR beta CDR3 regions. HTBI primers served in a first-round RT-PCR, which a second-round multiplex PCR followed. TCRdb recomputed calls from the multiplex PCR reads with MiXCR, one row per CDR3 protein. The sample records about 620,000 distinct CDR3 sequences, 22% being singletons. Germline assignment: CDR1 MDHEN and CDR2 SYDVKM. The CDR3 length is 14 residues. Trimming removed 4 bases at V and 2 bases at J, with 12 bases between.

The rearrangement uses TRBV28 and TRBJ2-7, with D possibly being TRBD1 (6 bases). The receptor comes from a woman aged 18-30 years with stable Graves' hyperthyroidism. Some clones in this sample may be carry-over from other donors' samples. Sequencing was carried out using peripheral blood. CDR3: CASSSGTLAYEQYF. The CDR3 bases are TGTGCCAGCAGTTCCGGGACACTTGCCTACGAGCAGTACTTC.